This T cell receptor (beta chain) comes out of a study of blood T cell repertoires in COVID-19. CDR3 length: 16 amino acids. Per germline, CDR1 MNHEY and CDR2 SVGAGI. Between the trimmed V and J ends, which lost 4 bases and 5 bases, there was a span of 15 bases. Sequencing used immunoSEQ multiplex PCR; TCRdb keeps in-frame clones, though not all of them. Among some 490,000 clones listed, more than 85% were seen once. Sequences were obtained from PBMCs or T cells enriched from blood (not recorded which). The source is a woman in her fifties or sixties who had recovered from COVID-19. V and J are TRBV6-5 and TRBJ1-6, with D maybe TRBD1 (6 bases). CDR3 coding DNA: TGTGCCAGCAGTTTGGGGAGGGGACACAATAATTCACCCCTCCACTTT. Amino acids: CASSLGRGHNNSPLHF.